One sample yielded the 18 T cell receptor beta chains listed below, sequenced in a study of cytomegalovirus exposure and HLA in healthy donors. Assay used: immunoSEQ multiplex PCR; TCRdb lists only in-frame clones, some missing. The sample includes over 200,000 clones, roughly 88% of them seen just once. The sample was PBMCs. The receptor source for this set is a woman in her 30s in good health and CMV-seronegative.

The chain carries TRBV6-5 and TRBJ2-7; a possible D gene is TRBD2 (6 bases). Trimming pared 2 bases from V and 1 base from J, leaving 15 bases between. CDR1 is MNHEY, CDR2 SVGAGI, per germline. CDR3 length equals 16 residues. CDR3 loop: CASSYGGNLGSYEQYF. CDR3 in DNA: TGTGCCAGCAGTTACGGAGGGAATTTAGGTTCCTACGAGCAGTACTTC.

The chain combines TRBV30 with TRBJ2-3, with a possible D match to TRBD2 (6 bases). CDR3 length: 14 residues. Trimming removed 5 bases from V and 2 bases from J, with 14 bases in between. Germline CDR1 and CDR2: GTSNPN and SVGIG (reference sequence). CDR3 in DNA: TGTGCCTGGGAAAGAGGCGGGACCACAGATACGCAGTATTTT. Protein product: CAWERGGTTDTQYF.

The chain carries TRBV18 and TRBJ1-4; tentatively, D is TRBD1 (5 bases). The CDR3 spans 12 residues. The germline CDR1 and CDR2 sequences are KGHSH and LQKENI. V was trimmed by 8 bases and J by 5 bases, leaving 9 bases between them. The CDR3 bases are TGTGCCAGCAGGGGCGTAAATGAAAAACTGTTTTTT. It translates to CASRGVNEKLFF.

The V and J genes are TRBV7-9 and TRBJ2-5; a weak D match, TRBD1 (6 bases). Germline CDR1 is SEHNR and CDR2 is FQNEAQ (reference sequence). This CDR3 has 14 amino acids. Trimming took off 1 base at V and 5 bases at J, with 11 bases between the two ends. CDR3 sequence reads: CASSLVGQGETQYF. The CDR3 nucleotides read TGTGCCAGCAGCTTAGTTGGGCAGGGGGAGACCCAGTACTTC.

The chain carries TRBV29-1 and TRBJ1-1; 9 bases are a match to TRBD1. The CDR3 sequence is 13 residues long. Germline CDR1 SQVTM, CDR2 ANQGSEA. Trimming removed 6 bases from V and 3 bases from J; junction bases left unmatched: 5. The CDR3 DNA is TGCAGCGTGGACAGGGGTTCGTACACTGAAGCTTTCTTT. It is translated as CSVDRGSYTEAFF. The full variable domain, rest sourced from reference TRBV29-1 and TRBJ1-1, is SAVISQKPSRDICQRGTSLTIQCQVDSQVTMMFWYRQQPGQSLTLIATANQGSEATYESGFVIDKFPISRPNLTFSTLTVSNMSPEDSSIYLCSVDRGSYTEAFFGQGTRLTVV.

This chain joins TRBV19 and TRBJ2-5, with TRBD2 matching 9 bases. V lost 3 bases and J lost 7; bases outside the gene matches: 6. The length of the CDR3 is 14 residues. Germline-derived CDR1 and CDR2 are LNHDA and SQIVND (reference sequence). The CDR3 region is CASSIRTSAGTQYF. CDR3 DNA sequence: TGTGCCAGTAGTATCCGGACTAGCGCAGGGACCCAGTACTTC.

The rearrangement joins TRBV11-2 to TRBJ1-4; D is unresolved. Trimming shortened V by 1 base and J by 0 bases, and 6 bases separated the two germline ends. Germline loops: CDR1 SGHAT, CDR2 FQNNGV. The CDR3 sequence is 15 residues long. DNA for the CDR3: TGTGCCAGCAGCTTAGGAACAACAACTAATGAAAAACTGTTTTTT. It yields the protein CASSLGTTTNEKLFF. Looking up the rest from reference TRBV11-2 and TRBJ1-4 gives the full variable domain: EAGVAQSPRYKIIEKRQSVAFWCNPISGHATLYWYQQILGQGPKLLIQFQNNGVVDDSQLPKDRFSAERLKGVDSTLKIQPAKLEDSAVYLCASSLGTTTNEKLFFGSGTQLSVL.

This rearrangement joins TRBV6-6 to TRBJ2-3; D not resolved. Trimming cost V 5 bases and J 4 bases, with 10 bases left between them. The CDR3 sequence is 13 residues long. The germline CDR1 and CDR2 sequences are MNHNY and SVGAGI (reference sequence). In nucleotides, the CDR3 is TGTGCCAGCAGTACCTCGGGCGCAGATACGCAGTATTTT. It encodes CASSTSGADTQYF.

V gene TRBV23-1 combines with J gene TRBJ2-2; TRBD1 matches at 7 bases. TRBV23-1 is placed among ORFs of uncertain function. CDR3 length: 16 amino acids. The J segment lost 4 bases and the V segment lost 3 bases, leaving 8 bases of the junction unmatched. The CDR3 region is CASSHLGGDGTGELFF. Written as DNA, the CDR3 is TGCGCCAGCAGTCATTTAGGGGGCGACGGCACCGGGGAGCTGTTTTTT.

The V gene is TRBV11-2, the J gene TRBJ2-1; TRBD2 aligns across 7 bases. CDR3 length: 12 amino acids. The germline V gene has CDR1 SGHAT and CDR2 FQNNGV. V was pared by 5 bases and J by 9 bases, with 4 bases of the junction left unmatched. CDR3 coding DNA: TGTGCCAGCAGCCTCGGGAGGTCTGAGCAGTTCTTC. It encodes CASSLGRSEQFF.

The chain employs TRBV6-5 and TRBJ1-2; 9 bases align to TRBD1. The germline gives CDR1 MNHEY, CDR2 SVGAGI. V shed 6 bases, J shed 8 bases, and the junction held 13 bases outside the gene matches. This CDR3 has 15 residues. The chain's CDR3 is CASRYPGQGLNGYTF. The CDR3 region has the DNA TGTGCCAGCAGGTATCCGGGACAGGGATTGAACGGCTACACCTTC.

This sequence joins TRBV4-3 and TRBJ2-7; D may be TRBD1 (5 bases). In germline, CDR1 is LGHNA, CDR2 YSLEER. The germline V and J ends were trimmed by 2 bases and 7 bases, with 12 bases remaining between them. The CDR3 consists of 13 residues. The CDR3 protein is CASSQSRGWEQYF. The CDR3 DNA reads as TGCGCCAGCAGCCAAAGTAGGGGTTGGGAGCAGTACTTC.

The chain couples TRBV9 to TRBJ2-3; D not resolved. V lost 0 bases to trimming and J lost 2 bases, with 10 bases between them. The CDR3 contains 15 residues. The germline CDR1 and CDR2 sequences are SGDLS and YYNGEE. CDR3 residues: CASSVGPTLTDTQYF. The CDR3 DNA reads TGTGCCAGCAGCGTAGGACCTACTCTCACAGATACGCAGTATTTT. Supplemented by reference TRBV9 and TRBJ2-3, the full variable domain reads DSGVTQTPKHLITATGQRVTLRCSPRSGDLSVYWYQQSLDQGLQFLIQYYNGEERAKGNILERFSAQQFPDLHSELNLSSLELGDSALYFCASSVGPTLTDTQYFGPGTRLTVL.

The chain uses TRBV28 and TRBJ2-1, with D hard to call. The V end was cut by 3 bases, the J end by 0 bases, with 9 bases between. Per germline, CDR1 MDHEN and CDR2 SYDVKM. The CDR3 is 15 residues long. CDR3 nucleotides: TGTGCCAGCAGTTTTAGGAGTAGCTCCTACAATGAGCAGTTCTTC. Its translation is CASSFRSSSYNEQFF.

CDR3 bases: TGTGCCACCAGCAGAGCCCAGCCCCGACAGGGGGCGGGAGATACGCAGTATTTT. This sequence encodes CATSRAQPRQGAGDTQYF. J is TRBJ2-3 and V is TRBV15; TRBD1 matches at 10 bases. Germline V lookup: CDR1 LNHNV, CDR2 YYDKDF (reference sequence). The CDR3 extends over 18 amino acids. V shed 1 base, J shed 5 bases, and the junction held 12 bases outside the gene matches.

The chain employs TRBV19 and TRBJ2-1, with D uncertain. CDR3 length equals 13 residues. In germline, CDR1 is LNHDA, CDR2 SQIVND (reference sequence). The V end was cut by 1 base, the J end by 5 bases, with 6 bases between. CDR3 amino acids: CASSIGSHNEQFF. CDR3 nucleotides: TGTGCCAGTAGTATAGGCAGTCACAATGAGCAGTTCTTC.

This chain uses TRBV7-8 with TRBJ2-7, with D perhaps being TRBD1 or TRBD2 (5 bases each). The germline CDR1 and CDR2 sequences are SGHVS and FQNEAQ. There are 14 residues in the CDR3. Trimming removed 4 bases from V and 0 bases from J, with 10 bases in between. The CDR3 sequence is CASSSGPSSYEQYF. CDR3 in DNA: TGTGCCAGCAGCTCGGGACCCTCCTCCTACGAGCAGTACTTC.

The chain employs TRBV7-8 and TRBJ2-7; D may match TRBD1 or TRBD2 (5 bases each). CDR3 size: 13 residues. Trimming left V 5 bases short and J 4 bases short, with 12 bases between. Germline V gene data show CDR1 as SGHVS and CDR2 as FQNEAQ. The DNA of the CDR3 is TGTGCCAGCAGCCCGAGGGGAGTTTACGAGCAGTACTTC. It translates to CASSPRGVYEQYF.